What follows describes a single TCR beta chain. This clonotype has at least ten counts. No cognate antigen has been identified for it. No much larger clonotype is one base removed from it; base qualities were not supplied. Lymph node samples were obtained from the axillary draining lymph nodes of breast cancer patients. The sample originates from a study of breast tumors, draining lymph nodes, adjacent tissues (dated by TCRdb to the mid-2010s). General notes on the study: The study compared TCR beta repertoires across tumor, adjacent nontumor tissue and axillary lymph nodes from breast cancer patients. The study was designed to assess the relationships and possible T-cell exchange between tumor, surrounding tissue and draining lymph node repertoires in human breast cancer. What the authors observed across the whole study: The conclusion that tumor T cells originate in lymph nodes was presented as consistent with a hypothesis rather than as directly demonstrated. Tumor T-cell repertoires showed less diversity than lymph node repertoires and more diversity than nontumor tissue repertoires, and tumor T-cell repertoires showed preferential V and J gene usage. The data were judged consistent with most tumor T cells deriving from the lymph node and then expanding within tumor tissue. Tumor and nontumor tissue repertoires were found to be significantly more similar in luminal-like than in basal-like breast cancer.

TCRdb shows the sequencer as Illumina HiSeq 2000. Multiplex PCR amplification was used to generate the TCR beta chain libraries. High-throughput sequencing was used to analyze the amplified TCR beta chain products. TCRdb itself trimmed the public reads at Q25 with fastp, ran MiXCR and retained productive beta chains. Rows with one shared CDR3 protein collapse into an entry with the most common genes and DNA. A total of roughly 80,000 distinct CDR3 sequences appear in this sample, roughly a fifth of them only once. The ten largest clonotypes hold about 2.2% of the sample. This sequence was found in a female donor with breast cancer. Some clones in this sample may be carry-over from other donors' samples. Sequencing was performed on axillary lymph node tissue.

CDR3 protein: CASSDHKKTYEQYF. The nucleotide sequence is given as TGTGCCAGCAGCGATCACAAAAAAACCTACGAGCAGTACTTC. The chain links TRBV7-6 with TRBJ2-7, with the D gene not clear enough to name. V sheds 5 bases and J sheds 2 bases, leaving 13 bases between their ends. The CDR3, from cysteine to phenylalanine, totals 14 residues. The retained sequence is limited to the CDR3, 42 bases, with the frame set at the first base. The germline V gene gives CDR1 as SGHVS and CDR2 as FNYEAQ.